The clone carrying this T cell receptor beta chain was found many times. This entry comes from a study of T cells after yellow fever vaccination. The germline V gene encodes CDR1 SGHRS and CDR2 YFSETQ. This CDR3 is built from 15 residues. The junction had 8 bases not matched to a gene; V was cut back by 1 base and J by 8 bases. TCRdb reprocessed the 5' RACE reads with MiXCR, giving one entry per CDR3 protein. Here the sample spans some 300,000 distinct CDR3 sequences, around 4% being singletons. This specimen was PBMCs, taken on the day of the yellow fever booster vaccination. The chain couples TRBV5-1 to TRBJ1-4, with 7 bases that match TRBD1. The TCR originated in a man younger than 35 who received the YFV17D yellow fever vaccine. For the CDR3, the DNA is TGCGCCAGCAGCTTGAATACAGGGGCAGTGGAAAAACTGTTTTTT. Amino acids: CASSLNTGAVEKLFF.